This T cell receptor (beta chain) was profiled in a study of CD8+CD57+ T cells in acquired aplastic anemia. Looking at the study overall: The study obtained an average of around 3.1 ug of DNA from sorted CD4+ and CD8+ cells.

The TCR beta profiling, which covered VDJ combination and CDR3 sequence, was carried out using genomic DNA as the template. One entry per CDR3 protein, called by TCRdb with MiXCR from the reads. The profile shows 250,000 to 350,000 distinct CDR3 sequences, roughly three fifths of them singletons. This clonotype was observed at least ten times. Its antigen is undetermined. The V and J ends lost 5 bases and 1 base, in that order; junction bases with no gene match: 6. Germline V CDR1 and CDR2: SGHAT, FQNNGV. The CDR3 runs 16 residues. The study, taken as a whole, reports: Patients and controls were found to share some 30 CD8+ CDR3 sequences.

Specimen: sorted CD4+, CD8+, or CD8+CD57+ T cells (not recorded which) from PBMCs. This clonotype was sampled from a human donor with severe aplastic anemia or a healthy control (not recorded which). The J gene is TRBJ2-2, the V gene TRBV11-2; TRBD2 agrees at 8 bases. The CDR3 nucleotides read TGTGCCAGCAGCCCCCGGGGGGGGGTGAACACCGGGGAGCTGTTTTTT. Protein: CASSPRGGVNTGELFF.